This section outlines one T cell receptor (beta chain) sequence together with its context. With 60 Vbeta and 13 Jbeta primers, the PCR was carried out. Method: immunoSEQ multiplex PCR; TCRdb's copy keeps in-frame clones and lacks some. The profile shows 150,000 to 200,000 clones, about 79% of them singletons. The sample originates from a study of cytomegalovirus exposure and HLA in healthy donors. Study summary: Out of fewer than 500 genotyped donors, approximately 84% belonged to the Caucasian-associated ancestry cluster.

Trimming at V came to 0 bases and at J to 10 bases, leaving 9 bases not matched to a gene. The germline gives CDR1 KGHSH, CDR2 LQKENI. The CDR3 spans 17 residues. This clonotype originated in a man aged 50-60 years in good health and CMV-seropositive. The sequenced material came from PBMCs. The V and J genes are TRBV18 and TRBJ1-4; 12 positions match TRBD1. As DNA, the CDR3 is TGTGCCAGCTCACCACCTATTGTGGGACAGGGGGCAGGAAAACTGTTTTTT. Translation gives CASSPPIVGQGAGKLFF.